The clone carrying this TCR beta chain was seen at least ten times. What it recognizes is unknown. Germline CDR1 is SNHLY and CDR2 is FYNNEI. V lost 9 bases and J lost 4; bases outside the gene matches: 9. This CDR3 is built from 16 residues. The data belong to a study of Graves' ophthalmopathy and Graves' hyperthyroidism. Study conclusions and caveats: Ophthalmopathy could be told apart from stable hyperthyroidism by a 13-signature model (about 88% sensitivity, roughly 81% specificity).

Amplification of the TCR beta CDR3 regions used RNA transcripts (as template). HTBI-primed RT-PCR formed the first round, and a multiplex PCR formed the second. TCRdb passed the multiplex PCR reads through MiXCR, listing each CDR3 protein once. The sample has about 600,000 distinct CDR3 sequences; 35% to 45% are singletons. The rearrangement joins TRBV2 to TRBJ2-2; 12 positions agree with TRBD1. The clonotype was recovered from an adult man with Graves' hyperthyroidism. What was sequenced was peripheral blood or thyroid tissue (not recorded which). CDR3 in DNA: TGTGCCAGGGGTGCCGGGACAGGGGGCGTCACCGGGGAGCTGTTTTTT. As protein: CARGAGTGGVTGELFF.